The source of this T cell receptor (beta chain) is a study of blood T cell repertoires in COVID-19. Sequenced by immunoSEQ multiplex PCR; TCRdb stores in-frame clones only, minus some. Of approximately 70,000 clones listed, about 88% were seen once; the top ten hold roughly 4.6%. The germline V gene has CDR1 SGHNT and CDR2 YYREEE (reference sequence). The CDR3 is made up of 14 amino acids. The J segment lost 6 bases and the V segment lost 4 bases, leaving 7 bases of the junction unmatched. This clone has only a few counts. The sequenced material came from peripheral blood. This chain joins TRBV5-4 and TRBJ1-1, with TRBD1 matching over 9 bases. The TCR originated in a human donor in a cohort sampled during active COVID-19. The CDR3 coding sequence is TGTGCCAGCAGCGTGGGACAGGGAAGCCCTGAAGCTTTCTTT. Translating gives CASSVGQGSPEAFF.